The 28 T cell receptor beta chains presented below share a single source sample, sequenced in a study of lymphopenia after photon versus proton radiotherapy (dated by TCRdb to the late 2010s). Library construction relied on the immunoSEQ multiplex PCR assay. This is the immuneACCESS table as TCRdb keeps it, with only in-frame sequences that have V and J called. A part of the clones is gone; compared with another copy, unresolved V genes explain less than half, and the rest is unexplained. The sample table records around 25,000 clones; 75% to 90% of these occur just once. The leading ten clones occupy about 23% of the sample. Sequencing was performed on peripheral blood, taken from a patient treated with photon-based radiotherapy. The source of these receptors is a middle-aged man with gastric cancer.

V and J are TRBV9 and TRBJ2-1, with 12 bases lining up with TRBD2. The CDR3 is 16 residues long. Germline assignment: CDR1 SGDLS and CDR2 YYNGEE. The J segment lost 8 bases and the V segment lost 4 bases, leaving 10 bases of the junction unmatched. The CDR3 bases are TGTGCCAGCAGCCCTCACCCTAGCGGGGGGGTGGATGAGCAGTTCTTC. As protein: CASSPHPSGGVDEQFF.

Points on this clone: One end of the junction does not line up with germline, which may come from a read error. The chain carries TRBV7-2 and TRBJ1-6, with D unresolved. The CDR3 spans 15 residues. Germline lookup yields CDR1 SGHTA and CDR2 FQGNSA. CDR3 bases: TGTGTCAGCAGCACCCGGATGGGCGGCAATTCACCCCTCCACTTT. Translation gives CVSSTRMGGNSPLHF.

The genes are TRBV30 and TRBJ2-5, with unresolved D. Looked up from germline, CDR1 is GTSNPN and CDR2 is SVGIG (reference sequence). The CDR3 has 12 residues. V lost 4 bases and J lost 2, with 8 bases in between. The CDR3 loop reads CAWKPLQETQYF. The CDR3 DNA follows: TGTGCCTGGAAACCGCTTCAAGAGACCCAGTACTTC.

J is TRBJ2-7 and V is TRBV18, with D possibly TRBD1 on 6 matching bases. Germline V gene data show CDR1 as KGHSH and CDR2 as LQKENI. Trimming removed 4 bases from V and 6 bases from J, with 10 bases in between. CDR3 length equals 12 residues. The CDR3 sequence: CASSHQTGEQYF. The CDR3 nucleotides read TGTGCCAGCTCACATCAGACAGGCGAGCAGTACTTC. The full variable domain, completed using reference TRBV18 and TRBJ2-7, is NAGVMQNPRHLVRRRGQEARLRCSPMKGHSHVYWYRQLPEEGLKFMVYLQKENIIDESGMPKERFSAEFPKEGPSILRIQQVVRGDSAAYFCASSHQTGEQYFGPGTRLTVT.

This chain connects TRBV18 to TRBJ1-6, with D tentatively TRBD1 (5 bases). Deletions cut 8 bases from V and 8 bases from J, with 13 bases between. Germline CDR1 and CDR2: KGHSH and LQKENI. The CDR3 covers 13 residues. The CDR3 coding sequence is TGTGCCAGCGCGGAGGGGAGAGATTCACCCCTCCACTTT. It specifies CASAEGRDSPLHF.

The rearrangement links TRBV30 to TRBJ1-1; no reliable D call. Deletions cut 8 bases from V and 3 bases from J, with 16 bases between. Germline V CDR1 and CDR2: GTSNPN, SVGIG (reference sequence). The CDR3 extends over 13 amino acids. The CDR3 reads CAGLPNSDTEAFF. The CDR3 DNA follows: TGTGCCGGACTCCCGAACTCGGACACTGAAGCTTTCTTT. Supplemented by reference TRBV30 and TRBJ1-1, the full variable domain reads SQTIHQWPATLVQPVGSPLSLECTVEGTSNPNLYWYRQAAGRGLQLLFYSVGIGQISSEVPQNLSASRPQDRQFILSSKKLLLSDSGFYLCAGLPNSDTEAFFGQGTRLTVV.

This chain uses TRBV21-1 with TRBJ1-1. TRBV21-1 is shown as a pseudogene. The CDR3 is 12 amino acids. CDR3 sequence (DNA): TGTGCCAGCAGTTGGCCTGGAGCTGAAGCTTTCTTT. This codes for CASSWPGAEAFF.

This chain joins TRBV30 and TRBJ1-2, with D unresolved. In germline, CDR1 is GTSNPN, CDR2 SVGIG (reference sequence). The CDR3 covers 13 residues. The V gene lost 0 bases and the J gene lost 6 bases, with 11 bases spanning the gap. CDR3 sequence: CAWSVGGAHGYTF. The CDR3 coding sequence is TGTGCCTGGAGTGTGGGCGGAGCCCATGGCTACACCTTC.

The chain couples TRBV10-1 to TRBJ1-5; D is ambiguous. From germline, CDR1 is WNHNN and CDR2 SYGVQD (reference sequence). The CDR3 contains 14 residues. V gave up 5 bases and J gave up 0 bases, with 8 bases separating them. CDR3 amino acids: CASSRTNSNQPQHF. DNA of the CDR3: TGCGCCAGCAGTCGGACGAATAGCAATCAGCCCCAGCATTTT.

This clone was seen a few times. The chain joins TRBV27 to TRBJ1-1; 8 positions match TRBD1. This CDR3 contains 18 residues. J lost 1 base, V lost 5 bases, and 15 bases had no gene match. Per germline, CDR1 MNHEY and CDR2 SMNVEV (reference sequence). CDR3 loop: CASSQRQGKGLGNTEAFF. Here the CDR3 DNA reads TGTGCCAGCAGTCAAAGACAGGGGAAAGGGTTGGGGAACACTGAAGCTTTCTTT.

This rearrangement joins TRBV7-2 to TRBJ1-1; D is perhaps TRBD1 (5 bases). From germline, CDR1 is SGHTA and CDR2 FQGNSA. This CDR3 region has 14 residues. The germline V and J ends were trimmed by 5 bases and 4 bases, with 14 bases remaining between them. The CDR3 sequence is CASSRQLRGTEAFF. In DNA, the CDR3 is TGTGCCAGCAGCCGACAGCTAAGGGGCACTGAAGCTTTCTTT.

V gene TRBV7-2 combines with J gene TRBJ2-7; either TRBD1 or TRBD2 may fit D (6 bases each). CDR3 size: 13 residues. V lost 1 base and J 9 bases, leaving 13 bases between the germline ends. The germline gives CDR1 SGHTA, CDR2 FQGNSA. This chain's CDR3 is CASSLDRGAGQYF. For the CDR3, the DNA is TGTGCCAGCAGCTTAGATAGGGGGGCTGGGCAGTACTTC.

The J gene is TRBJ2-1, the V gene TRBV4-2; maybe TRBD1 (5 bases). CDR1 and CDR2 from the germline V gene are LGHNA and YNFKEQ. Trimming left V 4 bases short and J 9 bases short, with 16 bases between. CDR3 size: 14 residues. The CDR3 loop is CASSPPQGKGEQFF. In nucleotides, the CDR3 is TGTGCCAGCAGCCCCCCCCAGGGAAAGGGTGAGCAGTTCTTC.

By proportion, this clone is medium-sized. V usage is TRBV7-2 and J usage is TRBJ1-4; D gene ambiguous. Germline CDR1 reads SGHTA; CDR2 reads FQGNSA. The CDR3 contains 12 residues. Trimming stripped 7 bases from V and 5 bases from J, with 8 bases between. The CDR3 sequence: CASMAGNEKLFF. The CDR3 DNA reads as TGTGCCAGCATGGCGGGGAATGAAAAACTGTTTTTT. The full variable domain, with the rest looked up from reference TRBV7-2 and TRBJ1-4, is GAGVSQSPSNKVTEKGKDVELRCDPISGHTALYWYRQSLGQGLEFLIYFQGNSAPDKSGLPSDRFSAERTGGSVSTLTIQRTQQEDSAVYLCASMAGNEKLFFGSGTQLSVL.

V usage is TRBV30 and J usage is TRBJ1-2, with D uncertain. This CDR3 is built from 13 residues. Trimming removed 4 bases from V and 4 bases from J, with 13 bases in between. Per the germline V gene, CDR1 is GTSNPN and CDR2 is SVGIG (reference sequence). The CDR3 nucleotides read TGTGCCTGGACCCCCGACGGATCCTATGGCTACACCTTC. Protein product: CAWTPDGSYGYTF.

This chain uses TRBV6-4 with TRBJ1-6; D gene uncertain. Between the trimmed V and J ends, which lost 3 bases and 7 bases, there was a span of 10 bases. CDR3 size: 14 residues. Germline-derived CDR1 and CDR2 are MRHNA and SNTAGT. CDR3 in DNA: TGTGCCAGCAGTGAGAGTGGACCGAATTCACCCCTCCACTTT. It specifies CASSESGPNSPLHF.

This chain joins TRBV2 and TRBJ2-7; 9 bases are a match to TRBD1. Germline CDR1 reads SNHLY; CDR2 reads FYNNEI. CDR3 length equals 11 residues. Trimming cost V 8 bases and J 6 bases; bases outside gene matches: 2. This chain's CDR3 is CASGGQGEQYF. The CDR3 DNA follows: TGTGCCAGCGGGGGACAGGGCGAGCAGTACTTC.

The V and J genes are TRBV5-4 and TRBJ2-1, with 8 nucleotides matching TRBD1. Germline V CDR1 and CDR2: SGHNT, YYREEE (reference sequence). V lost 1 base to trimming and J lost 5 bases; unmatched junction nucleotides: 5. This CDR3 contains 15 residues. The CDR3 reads CASSLWQGAHNEQFF. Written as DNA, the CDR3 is TGTGCCAGCAGCTTGTGGCAGGGGGCTCACAATGAGCAGTTCTTC.

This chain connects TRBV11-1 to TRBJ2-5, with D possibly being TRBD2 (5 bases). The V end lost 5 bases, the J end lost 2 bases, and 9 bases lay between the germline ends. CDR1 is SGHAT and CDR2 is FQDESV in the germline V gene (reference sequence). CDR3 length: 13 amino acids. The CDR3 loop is CASSTDLQETQYF. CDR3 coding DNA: TGTGCCAGCAGCACGGACTTACAAGAGACCCAGTACTTC.

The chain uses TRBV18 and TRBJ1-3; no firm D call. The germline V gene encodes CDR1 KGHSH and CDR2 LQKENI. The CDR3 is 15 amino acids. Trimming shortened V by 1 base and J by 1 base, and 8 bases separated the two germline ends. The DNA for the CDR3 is TGTGCCAGCTCACCACTAATTACTTCTGGAAACACCATATATTTT. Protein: CASSPLITSGNTIYF.

DNA of the CDR3: TGTGCCAGCAGCTTCGGGACACCTTACAATGAGCAGTTCTTC. This gives the protein CASSFGTPYNEQFF. The genes are TRBV5-4 and TRBJ2-1; weak D call: TRBD1 (6 bases). Trimming stripped 2 bases from V and 4 bases from J, with 10 bases between. This CDR3 has 14 residues. In germline, CDR1 is SGHNT, CDR2 YYREEE (reference sequence).

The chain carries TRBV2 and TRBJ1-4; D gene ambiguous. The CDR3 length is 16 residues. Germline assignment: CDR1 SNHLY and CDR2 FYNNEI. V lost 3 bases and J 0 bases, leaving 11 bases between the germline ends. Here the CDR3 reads CASSDRDGPTNEKLFF. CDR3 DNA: TGTGCCAGCAGTGACCGTGACGGTCCAACTAATGAAAAACTGTTTTTT.

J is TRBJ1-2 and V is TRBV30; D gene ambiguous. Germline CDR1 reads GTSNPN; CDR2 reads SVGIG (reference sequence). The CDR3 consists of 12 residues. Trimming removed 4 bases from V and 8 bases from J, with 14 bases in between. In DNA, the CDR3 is TGTGCCTGGACGGCAGACCTCAGGGGCTACACCTTC. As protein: CAWTADLRGYTF.

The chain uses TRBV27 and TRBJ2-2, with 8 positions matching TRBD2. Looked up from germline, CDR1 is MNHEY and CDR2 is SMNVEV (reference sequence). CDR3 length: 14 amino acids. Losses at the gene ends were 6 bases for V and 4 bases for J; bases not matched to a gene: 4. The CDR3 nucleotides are TGTGCCAGCAGCAAAACTAGCGGCACCGGGGAGCTGTTTTTT. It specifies CASSKTSGTGELFF.

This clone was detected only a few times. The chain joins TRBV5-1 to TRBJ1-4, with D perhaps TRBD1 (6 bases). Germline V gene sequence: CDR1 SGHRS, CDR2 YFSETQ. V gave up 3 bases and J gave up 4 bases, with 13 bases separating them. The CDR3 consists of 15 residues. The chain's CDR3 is CASSSSGALNEKLFF. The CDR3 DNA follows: TGCGCCAGCAGCTCCTCAGGGGCCCTTAATGAAAAACTGTTTTTT.

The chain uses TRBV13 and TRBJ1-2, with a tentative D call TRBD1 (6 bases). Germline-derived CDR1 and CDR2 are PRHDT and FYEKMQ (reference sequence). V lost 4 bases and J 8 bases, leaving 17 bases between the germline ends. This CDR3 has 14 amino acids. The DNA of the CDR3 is TGTGCCAGCAGCTCCATAGGGACAACGGGGGGCTACACCTTC. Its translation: CASSSIGTTGGYTF. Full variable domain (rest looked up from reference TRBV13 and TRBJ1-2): AAGVIQSPRHLIKEKRETATLKCYPIPRHDTVYWYQQGPGQDPQFLISFYEKMQSDKGSIPDRFSAQQFSDYHSELNMSSLELGDSALYFCASSSIGTTGGYTFGSGTRLTVV.

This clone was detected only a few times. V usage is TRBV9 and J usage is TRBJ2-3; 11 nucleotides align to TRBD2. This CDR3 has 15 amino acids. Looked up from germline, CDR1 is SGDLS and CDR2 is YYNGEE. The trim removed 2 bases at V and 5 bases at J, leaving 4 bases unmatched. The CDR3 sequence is CASSVSGGAEDTQYF. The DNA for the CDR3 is TGTGCCAGCAGCGTTAGCGGGGGGGCGGAAGATACGCAGTATTTT.

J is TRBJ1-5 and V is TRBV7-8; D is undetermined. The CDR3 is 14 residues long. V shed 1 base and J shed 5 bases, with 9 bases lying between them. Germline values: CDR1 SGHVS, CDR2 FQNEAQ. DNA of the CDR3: TGTGCCAGCAGCTTAGGTGGGGTGGATCAGCCCCAGCATTTT. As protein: CASSLGGVDQPQHF. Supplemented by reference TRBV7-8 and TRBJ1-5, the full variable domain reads GAGVSQSPRYKVAKRGQDVALRCDPISGHVSLFWYQQALGQGPEFLTYFQNEAQLDKSGLPSDRFFAERPEGSVSTLKIQRTQQEDSAVYLCASSLGGVDQPQHFGDGTRLSIL.